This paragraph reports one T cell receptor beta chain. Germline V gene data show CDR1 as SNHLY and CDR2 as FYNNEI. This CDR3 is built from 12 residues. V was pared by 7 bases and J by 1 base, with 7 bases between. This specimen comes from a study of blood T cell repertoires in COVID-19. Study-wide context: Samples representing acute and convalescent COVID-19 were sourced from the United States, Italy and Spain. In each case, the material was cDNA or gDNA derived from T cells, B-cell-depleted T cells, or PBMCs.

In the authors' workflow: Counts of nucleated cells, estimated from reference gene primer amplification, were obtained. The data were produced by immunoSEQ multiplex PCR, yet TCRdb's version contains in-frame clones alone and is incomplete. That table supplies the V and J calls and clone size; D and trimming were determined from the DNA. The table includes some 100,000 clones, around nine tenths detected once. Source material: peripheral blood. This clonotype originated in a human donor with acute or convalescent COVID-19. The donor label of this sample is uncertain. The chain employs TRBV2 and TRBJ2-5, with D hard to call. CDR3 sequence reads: CASIRIQETQYF. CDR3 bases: TGTGCCAGCATCAGGATCCAAGAGACCCAGTACTTC.